The 9 T cell receptor beta chains presented below share a single source sample, sequenced in a study of type 1 regulatory T cells. TCRdb re-called the reads with MiXCR, one entry per CDR3 protein. The table shows approximately 90,000 distinct CDR3 sequences, with roughly 31% occurring only once. Sequenced material: CD4+ T cells, either the whole sample or a sorted fraction (not recorded which). The receptor set was obtained from a human donor in good health.

This clonotype showed up just a few times. V is TRBV20-1 and J is TRBJ2-7; 10 nucleotides line up with TRBD2. CDR1 DFQATT and CDR2 SNEGSKA come from the germline V gene (reference sequence). The CDR3 extends over 17 amino acids. Trimming cost V 5 bases and J 1 base; bases outside gene matches: 14. The CDR3 coding sequence is TGCAGTGCTCACATACCGGCCTCTAGCGGGGGATCCTACGAGCAGTACTTC. This gives the protein CSAHIPASSGGSYEQYF.

The CDR3 reads CASSLTLIQETQYF. The CDR3 nucleotides are TGTGCCAGCAGCTTAACCCTCATACAAGAGACCCAGTACTTC. The chain employs TRBV7-2 and TRBJ2-5; D not resolved. CDR3 length equals 14 residues. V lost 2 bases to trimming and J lost 2 bases, with 9 bases between them. Germline V gene sequence: CDR1 SGHTA, CDR2 FQGNSA.

V and J are TRBV20-1 and TRBJ2-7, with 13 bases identical to TRBD2. Germline assignment: CDR1 DFQATT and CDR2 SNEGSKA (reference sequence). J gave up 5 bases and V 5 bases, and 0 bases lay outside the gene matches. The CDR3 is 12 amino acids. CDR3 protein: CSAGLAGDEQYF. In nucleotides, the CDR3 is TGCAGTGCTGGACTAGCGGGAGACGAGCAGTACTTC.

The chain joins TRBV14 to TRBJ2-3; the match to TRBD2 covers 7 bases. The germline V gene encodes CDR1 SGHDN and CDR2 FVKESK. J was trimmed by 2 bases and V by 5 bases; bases with no gene match: 7. The CDR3 length is 15 residues. The CDR3, as DNA: TGTGCCAGCAGCGGGCGGGAGACAATCACAGATACGCAGTATTTT. Its translation: CASSGRETITDTQYF.

The chain has TRBV9 and TRBJ2-1, with a possible D match to TRBD1 (6 bases). The ends were cut back, 8 bases at V and 4 bases at J, with 13 bases in the middle. The CDR3 loop spans 13 amino acids. Germline assignment: CDR1 SGDLS and CDR2 YYNGEE. This CDR3 is CASQTGEYNEQFF. Written as DNA, the CDR3 is TGTGCCAGTCAGACAGGCGAATACAATGAGCAGTTCTTC.

In its sample, this clonotype was seen a few times. The CDR3 region has the DNA TGCGCCAGCAGCCGCCCGCGGGGCTATGGCTACACCTTC. The encoded protein is CASSRPRGYGYTF. V and J are TRBV4-1 and TRBJ1-2; D gene uncertain. Germline V lookup: CDR1 MGHRA, CDR2 YSYEKL. The V and J ends lost 4 bases and 4 bases respectively, with 10 bases between them. This CDR3 is built from 13 residues.

This sequence joins TRBV5-4 and TRBJ2-7, with 10 bases aligning to TRBD2. V gave up 5 bases and J gave up 2 bases; unmatched junction bases: 4. Germline V gives CDR1 SGHNT, CDR2 YYREEE (reference sequence). The CDR3 covers 14 residues. The CDR3 reads CASSSSGRTYEQYF. The CDR3 DNA follows: TGTGCCAGCAGTAGTAGCGGGAGGACCTACGAGCAGTACTTC.

The chain joins TRBV5-1 to TRBJ1-1, with D possibly TRBD1 on 5 matching bases. V dropped 5 bases and J dropped 6 bases, with 14 bases sitting between them. This CDR3 has 13 residues. Germline loops: CDR1 SGHRS, CDR2 YFSETQ. This chain's CDR3 is CASRLREGAEAFF. CDR3 coding DNA: TGCGCCAGCAGACTCAGGGAAGGGGCTGAAGCTTTCTTT.

The CDR3 bases are TGTGCCAGCAGCCAAGATGGTTCCGGGCTCGGCGGAAACACCATATATTTT. It translates to CASSQDGSGLGGNTIYF. V usage is TRBV4-2 and J usage is TRBJ1-3; D is ambiguous. CDR1 is LGHNA, CDR2 YNFKEQ, per germline. V was trimmed by 0 bases and J by 4 bases, leaving 16 bases between them. The CDR3 extends over 17 amino acids.